The sequence of this TCR beta chain was determined in a study of blood T cell repertoires in COVID-19. Only in-frame clones appear in the TCRdb table, and some are missing; sequencing was by immunoSEQ multiplex PCR. The table includes around 120,000 clones, around 85% detected once. Trimming shortened V by 5 bases and J by 8 bases, and 12 bases separated the two germline ends. The CDR3 extends over 11 amino acids. CDR1 DFQATT and CDR2 SNEGSKA come from the germline V gene (reference sequence). The chain uses TRBV20-1 and TRBJ1-2, with D unclear. This TCR derives from a man between 65 and 85 years old who had recovered from COVID-19. Sequencing used peripheral blood. The CDR3 spells CSALKTGGYTF. CDR3 nucleotide sequence: TGCAGTGCTTTAAAAACGGGGGGCTACACCTTC.